The 7 T cell receptor beta chains reported below all come from one sample, sequenced in a study of vaccination effects on CD4 cells after COVID-19. Here immunoSEQ multiplex PCR was the method, and the copy in TCRdb shows in-frame clones only, minus some. The repertoire consists of around 55,000 clones, with under 75% occurring once and the leading ten covering about 16%. These receptors are not linked to any known antigen. Antigen-specific CD4+ T cell clonotypes were called by their expansion after viral peptide-pool culture in ViraFEST. It was after more than nine days of culture that CD4+ T cells were isolated. None of these healthy vaccinees had been infected with SARS-CoV-2 before vaccination. Here the sequenced sample was CD4+ T cells from PBMCs cultured with SARS-CoV-2 spike peptides, taken before COVID-19 vaccination. Every receptor here comes from a human donor who received a COVID-19 vaccine.

The gene calls are TRBV7-2 and TRBJ2-7; D not resolved. V was trimmed by 2 bases and J by 3 bases, leaving 8 bases between them. Looked up from germline, CDR1 is SGHTA and CDR2 is FQGNSA. This CDR3 spans 13 amino acids. In DNA form, the CDR3 reads TGTGCCAGCAGCTTACGAAACTTCTACGAGCAGTACTTC. Residues: CASSLRNFYEQYF.

In nucleotides, the CDR3 is TGTGCCAGCAGCCTGGACTACAATCAGCCCCAGCATTTT. This encodes CASSLDYNQPQHF. The chain recombines TRBV4-2 with TRBJ1-5; D unclear. In germline, CDR1 is LGHNA, CDR2 YNFKEQ. V lost 4 bases, J lost 3 bases, and 7 bases lay in between. This CDR3 is built from 13 residues.

The chain carries TRBV5-4 and TRBJ2-1, with 10 bases lining up with TRBD2. CDR1 and CDR2 (germline): SGHNT, YYREEE (reference sequence). CDR3 length: 16 residues. V lost 4 bases to trimming and J lost 2 bases; unmatched junction nucleotides: 6. CDR3 region: CASSALSGGTYNEQFF. CDR3 sequence (DNA): TGTGCCAGCAGCGCACTTAGCGGGGGGACCTACAATGAGCAGTTCTTC.

CDR3 DNA: TGTGCCAGCAGCCAAGATAAGGCGTTCGGGGAGCTGTTTTTT. As protein: CASSQDKAFGELFF. The genes are TRBV3-1 (or the pseudogene TRBV3-2) and TRBJ2-2; no definite D call. Trimming pared 0 bases from V and 7 bases from J, leaving 9 bases between. The CDR3 consists of 14 residues. Germline CDR1 reads LGHDT; CDR2 reads YNNKEL (reference sequence).

This clone was seen a few times. CDR3 DNA sequence: TGTGCCAGCAGGGACAGCAATCAGCCCCAGCATTTT. Amino acids: CASRDSNQPQHF. This rearrangement joins TRBV2 to TRBJ1-5, with D unclear. Between the trimmed V and J ends, which lost 6 bases and 1 base, there was a span of 4 bases. Germline V gene sequence: CDR1 SNHLY, CDR2 FYNNEI. The CDR3 has 12 residues. Together with reference TRBV2 and TRBJ1-5, the CDR3 gives the full variable domain: EPEVTQTPSHQVTQMGQEVILRCVPISNHLYFYWYRQILGQKVEFLVSFYNNEISEKSEIFDDQFSVERPDGSNFTLKIRSTKLEDSAMYFCASRDSNQPQHFGDGTRLSIL.

The chain is built from TRBV30 and TRBJ1-2; TRBD1 might be the D (5 bases). This CDR3 contains 14 residues. Germline lookup yields CDR1 GTSNPN and CDR2 SVGIG (reference sequence). Trimming removed 0 bases from V and 8 bases from J, with 16 bases in between. The CDR3 here is CAWSVPQAGGGYTF. CDR3 sequence (DNA): TGTGCCTGGAGTGTTCCACAGGCCGGGGGGGGCTACACCTTC. Complete variable domain (other parts from reference TRBV30 and TRBJ1-2): SQTIHQWPATLVQPVGSPLSLECTVEGTSNPNLYWYRQAAGRGLQLLFYSVGIGQISSEVPQNLSASRPQDRQFILSSKKLLLSDSGFYLCAWSVPQAGGGYTFGSGTRLTVV.

The rearrangement links TRBV28 to TRBJ1-4; 9 bases agree with TRBD1. The CDR3 loop spans 15 amino acids. Germline V gene lookup returns CDR1 MDHEN and CDR2 SYDVKM. The junction had 9 bases not matched to a gene; V was cut back by 5 bases and J by 8 bases. CDR3 nucleotide sequence: TGTGCCAGCAGTGCTAGTCCCGGGACAGGGGAAAAACTGTTTTTT. Its translation is CASSASPGTGEKLFF.